The source of this T cell receptor (beta chain) is a study of cytomegalovirus exposure and HLA in healthy donors (dated by TCRdb to 2015 to 2018). Background for the entire study: In an earlier analysis of several hundred of the donors, 276 Gb of sequence data and 100 million or so unique TCR beta sequences from some 170 million T cells were reported. An earlier analysis of approximately 630 of the donors applied high-throughput TCR beta sequencing to assess whether each TCR beta V gene segment acted as functional or pseudogenic. Every repertoire in the discovery cohort had been generated on one and the same sequencing platform. Four or five DR-DQ haplotypes were treated as single units for association and clustering because of strong linkage in the cohort. Across about 380 genotyped donors of the cohort, an average of about 240,000 unique TCR beta nucleotide sequences per donor were sequenced, and roughly 17% of those sequences were non-productive. Of the 398 genotyped donors, 65% to 90% fell in the genetic ancestry cluster associated with self-reported Caucasian donors. A later genetic analysis took genome-wide SNP genotypes for about 55% of the roughly 670 donors and used that subset as a discovery cohort. The study profiled the T cell repertoires of about 720 subjects by immunosequencing and related them to cytomegalovirus serostatus. The number of typed donors differed by locus: roughly 620-640 for A, B, C, DRB1 and DQB1; 522 for DQA1; 600 to 610 for DPA1; and about 450 for DPB1. HLA typing covered class I and class II loci at four-digit resolution. A separate validation cohort of 90 to 150 different subjects was used in addition to the 666-subject first cohort. The study aimed to test whether signatures of past pathogen exposure could be identified by cataloging public T cell receptors. The later analysis used no new phenotypic data to find candidate immune exposures, relying instead on TCR beta sequences and their occurrence across donors. Donor age, sex, ethnicity and CMV serostatus were compiled together with the repertoire data. To predict cytomegalovirus infection status, the study brought together high-throughput TCR immunosequencing, statistical association of individual TCRs with disease status, and machine learning. A later analysis re-examined previously published TCR beta repertoires from hundreds of donors and added high-resolution HLA genotyping to investigate patterns of TCR occurrence. An early release covering around 630 HLA-typed donors comprised about 300 gigabases of sequencing data and roughly 86 million unique TCR sequences.

Library construction relied on the immunoSEQ multiplex PCR assay. For the multiplex PCR, a mixture combining 60 forward primers for TCR Vbeta segments and 13 reverse primers for TCR Jbeta segments was used. The CDR3 region of rearranged TCR beta genes was amplified from genomic DNA with a multiplex PCR assay. The amplified TCR beta libraries were sequenced on the Illumina HiSeq System as 87-base-pair reads. The authors' analysis ran thus. Across the 670 or so repertoires, a later analysis counted some 80 million unique TCR beta chains, roughly 11 million of which were shared by at least two donors. Raw reads were error-corrected and collapsed into unique sequences with a nearest-neighbor algorithm that merged closely related sequences to remove PCR and sequencing errors. To assign V, D and J gene segments, CDR3 sequences were aligned to IMGT reference sequences. For a sequence to be retained, at least a six-nucleotide match to both a V gene segment and a J gene segment was required. Rearrangements were classified as productive when the CDR3 lacked stop codons and remained in frame with V and J, and all other rearrangements were classified as non-productive. Following IMGT convention, CDR3 was defined as the stretch from the second conserved V-encoded cysteine up to the conserved J-encoded phenylalanine. In an earlier analysis of more than 550 of the donors, sequences lacking an unambiguous match to a single V gene segment were excluded. In an earlier analysis of roughly 500 of the donors, V segments were called functional above 56.7% productive rearrangements and were called segregating when the between-donor standard deviation exceeded 5%. A statistical classification framework was built to diagnose cytomegalovirus status from the catalog of TCR beta chain sequences. In a later analysis, V and J genes were assigned by comparing TCR nucleotide sequences against IMGT/GENE-DB human TR gene sequences. The TCRdist pipeline was used in a later analysis to assign CDR3 sequences and most-parsimonious VDJ recombination scenarios. In a later analysis, every TCR beta chain was defined by the combination of its CDR3 amino acid sequence and its V-gene family, and reads without a unique V-gene family were dropped. To address suspected cross-contamination and a sequencing artifact, a later analysis removed 450 to 700 highly shared, low-generation-probability nucleotide sequences. In a later analysis, a clonal expansion index was calculated for each public chain from normalized within-repertoire ranks of inferred template counts. In a later analysis, generation probabilities were computed with a VDJ recombination model fitted to out-of-frame rearrangements, and the resulting probabilities were checked against IGoR. A later analysis scored TCR-TCR, TCR-HLA and TCR-CMV co-occurrence with hypergeometric tests, applying a repertoire-size bias correction to TCR pairs. False discovery rates were estimated in a later analysis by permuting HLA or CMV assignments 20 times. In a later analysis, co-occurring TCRs were grouped using DBSCAN, with TCRdist sequence similarity added in when clustering inside HLA-allele-positive subsets. Repertoires with fewer than 30,000 or more than 120,000 public chains were left out of co-occurrence clustering, as were about 5 repertoires with anomalous nucleotide sharing. Entries here come from immuneACCESS through TCRdb and include only in-frame sequences with V and J called. Some clones fail to appear in such tables; in the studies checked, an unresolved V gene covers under half of the shortfall, and the cause of the remainder is unknown. The D gene and trimming were derived from the DNA, and the V and J assignments and clone size from that table. For this sample the table gives more than 90,000 clones, of which 70% to 80% were detected only once. 2.5% to 3.5% of the sample rests with the top ten.

The cohort comprised 550 to 700 healthy bone marrow donors. All cohort members were sampled while nominally healthy, although unrecorded immune exposures were likely present. The donor tested CMV seropositive, placing the donor among the 290 or so seropositive members of the cohort. Every donor gave a peripheral blood sample, and the peripheral blood mononuclear cells from that sample were used for TCR beta sequencing. The Qiagen DNeasy Blood Extraction Kit was used to extract genomic DNA from the blood cell samples. About this clone: Its antigen is not yet known. The sample holds no much larger clone one base away, and base qualities are not on file.

Points the paper makes about the study in general: According to the authors, the approach could potentially be generalized to other disease states and immunological phenotypes. Across donors, most TCR sequences were observed very rarely, whereas some public TCRs were present in many individuals. In this cohort, only TCR beta chains were sequenced, and detectable features were limited by the absence of alpha or paired-chain data. Assigning TCR associations to individual alleles was difficult when HLA alleles, especially DR and DQ, strongly co-occurred. Compared with the 666-donor mean, donors in an Asian-associated ancestry cluster had fewer N-insertions in productive TCRs, according to a later genetic analysis. Correlated functional status among segregating V segments might be attributable to linkage disequilibrium, but an unknown experimental factor could not be ruled out. Compared with equally common non-associated chains, HLA-associated TCR beta chains in a later analysis were more clonally expanded and had lower generation probabilities. Three of the identified cytomegalovirus-associated TCR beta chains were confirmed in vitro to be specific for cytomegalovirus antigens. The earlier analysis of 587 of the donors excluded approximately 15 rarely observed V segments, including chromosome 9 orphons, because counts were too low. Several of the top co-occurrence clusters appeared to be linked to parvovirus B19, influenza, CMV and Epstein-Barr virus, according to a later analysis. A later analysis found that most CMV-associated TCR beta chains appeared HLA-restricted, with HLA associations seemingly driven largely by CMV exposure. In a later analysis, 15,000 to 20,000 TCR beta sequences were associated with specific HLA alleles at a false discovery rate of 0.05. In the study, 164 TCR beta chains were listed as associated with cytomegalovirus. V-gene and J-gene trimming of TCR beta chains was associated with a missense DCLRE1C variant in a later genetic analysis, and the association was replicated in an independent cohort. A further reported finding was that TCR beta sequences accurately predicted the HLA-A and HLA-B alleles for most subjects in the first cohort. The sequencing pipeline was judged likely to have produced a cluster of highly shared sequence variants as a technical artifact. The only immune exposure information available for the cohort was CMV serostatus. Cytomegalovirus status was reported to be diagnosed by the classifier with high specificity and sensitivity in both the original and validation cohorts. Broadly in line with IMGT annotations, most TCR beta V segments showed up in productive rearrangements about 87% or about 30% of the time in an earlier analysis of around 550 of the donors. Because some donors lacked HLA typing at each locus, the association tests relied only on the typed subset. Roughly uniform sequencing depth across donors was assumed in presence/absence analyses, although this assumption may not hold. In a later analysis, the rate of TCR association differed among HLA loci, with DRB1 alleles having the most associated TCRs and HLA-C alleles having the fewest.

Sequenced input: PBMCs. This receptor was obtained from a woman under 30 in good health and CMV-seropositive.

Here the CDR3 is given as CASSMISGSYEQYF. The nucleotide sequence reads as follows: TGTGCCAGTAGTATGATTAGCGGGAGCTACGAGCAGTACTTC. The chain uses TRBV19 and TRBJ2-7; 9 bases in the junction line up with TRBD2. Trimming leaves V shorter by 3 bases and J shorter by 3 bases, with the junction holding 3 bases beyond the gene matches. Measured from the cysteine to the phenylalanine, the CDR3 is 14 residues long. Only the CDR3 portion is preserved as DNA: 42 bases, with reading frame beginning at the first base. CDR1 LNHDA and CDR2 SQIVND are derived from the germline V gene (reference sequence). When the CDR3 is completed using the reference TRBV19 and TRBJ2-7 genes on either side, the full variable domain is DGGITQSPKYLFRKEGQNVTLSCEQNLNHDAMYWYRQDPGQGLRLIYYSQIVNDFQKGDIAEGYSVSREKKESFPLTVTSAQKNPTAFYLCASSMISGSYEQYFGPGTRLTVT.